These 7 T cell receptor beta chains were all obtained from the same sample, sequenced in a study of T cells in Graves' hyperthyroidism and ophthalmopathy. It was RNA transcripts that yielded the amplified TCR beta CDR3 regions. HTBI primers were used for first-round RT-PCR of the TCR CDR3. In TCRdb, the multiplex PCR reads were re-called with MiXCR into one record per CDR3 protein. The sample includes 90,000 to 120,000 distinct CDR3 sequences, roughly 15% of them seen just once. The sequenced sample was blood. These receptors all come from a woman aged 45-60 years with Graves' hyperthyroidism.

This clonotype was observed at least ten times. The chain uses TRBV5-1 and TRBJ2-4, with 7 bases matching TRBD1. This CDR3 spans 16 amino acids. Germline V lookup: CDR1 SGHRS, CDR2 YFSETQ. V trimming: 4 bases; J trimming: 1 base; junction bases outside the gene matches: 8. CDR3 sequence: CASSVTGSWAKNIQYF. As DNA, the CDR3 is TGCGCCAGCAGCGTGACAGGGTCTTGGGCCAAAAACATTCAGTACTTC.

This clonotype appeared many times. The chain recombines TRBV5-1 with TRBJ2-7; 14 nucleotides match TRBD2. CDR1 is SGHRS and CDR2 is YFSETQ in the germline V gene. Trimming removed 4 bases from V and 3 bases from J; junction bases left unmatched: 3. CDR3 length: 15 amino acids. CDR3 region: CASSRGTSGSYEQYF. The CDR3 region has the DNA TGCGCCAGCAGCCGCGGGACTAGCGGGAGCTACGAGCAGTACTTC. The full variable domain, with the rest looked up from reference TRBV5-1 and TRBJ2-7, is KAGVTQTPRYLIKTRGQQVTLSCSPISGHRSVSWYQQTPGQGLQFLFEYFSETQRNKGNFPGRFSGRQFSNSRSEMNVSTLELGDSALYLCASSRGTSGSYEQYFGPGTRLTVT.

The sample holds many counts of this clonotype. This chain uses TRBV12-3 or TRBV12-4 with TRBJ2-4; the D gene is possibly TRBD2 (7 bases). The CDR3 consists of 16 residues. Trimming took 3 bases from V and 0 from J, leaving 12 bases between them. The CDR3 DNA sequence: TGTGCCAGCAGTTTTGAGGGGGGGTTAGCCAAAAACATTCAGTACTTC. This encodes CASSFEGGLAKNIQYF.

J is TRBJ2-5 and V is TRBV3-1; 12 bases align to TRBD2. The V and J ends lost 1 base and 4 bases, in that order; junction bases with no gene match: 7. Germline V gene data show CDR1 as LGHDT and CDR2 as YNNKEL (reference sequence). The CDR3 loop spans 17 amino acids. The CDR3 sequence is CASSQVGLAGGLETQYF. In nucleotides, the CDR3 is TGTGCCAGCAGCCAAGTGGGCCTAGCGGGAGGGCTAGAGACCCAGTACTTC.

This clonotype appeared many times. The rearrangement links TRBV7-8 to TRBJ2-7, with 9 bases identical to TRBD1. The length of the CDR3 is 15 residues. The germline V gene encodes CDR1 SGHVS and CDR2 FQNEAQ. Losses at the gene ends were 1 base for V and 3 bases for J; bases not matched to a gene: 4. CDR3 sequence (DNA): TGTGCCAGCAGCTTAGTCCCGGGACAGGGCTACGAGCAGTACGTC. Protein sequence: CASSLVPGQGYEQYV.

This clonotype was found many times. CDR3 sequence: CASSKGQNTGELFF. DNA of the CDR3: TGTGCCAGCAGTAAGGGACAGAACACCGGGGAGCTGTTTTTT. This chain links TRBV12-3 or TRBV12-4 with TRBJ2-2; possible D gene TRBD1, 6 bases. The CDR3 totals 14 residues. V was pared by 5 bases and J by 1 base, with 8 bases between.

This clonotype was recorded many times. The V call is TRBV30, the J call TRBJ2-7; D unclear. Trimming took off 0 bases at V and 3 bases at J, with 9 bases between the two ends. Germline assignment: CDR1 GTSNPN and CDR2 SVGIG (reference sequence). This CDR3 spans 13 amino acids. CDR3 in amino acids: CAWSVSPVYEQYF. As DNA, the CDR3 is TGTGCCTGGAGTGTAAGTCCCGTCTACGAGCAGTACTTC. The whole variable domain, remainder taken from reference TRBV30 and TRBJ2-7, is SQTIHQWPATLVQPVGSPLSLECTVEGTSNPNLYWYRQAAGRGLQLLFYSVGIGQISSEVPQNLSASRPQDRQFILSSKKLLLSDSGFYLCAWSVSPVYEQYFGPGTRLTVT.